This T cell receptor beta chain was found in a study of brain metastases from non-small cell lung cancer. Study-wide results and caveats: Fewer infiltrating T cells were found in brain metastases than primaries.

This clone came up once. Its antigen remains unknown. CDR1 SGHRS and CDR2 YFSETQ come from the germline V gene. This CDR3 is 11 amino acids long. Trimming removed 4 bases at V and 5 bases at J, with 7 bases between. Profiling relied on immunoSEQ multiplex PCR, and the TCRdb table lists in-frame clones only, not all of them. This sample yields around 500 clones, of which 89% are seen a single time; over 7% belongs to the top ten. This TCR derives from a donor at least 40 years old with non-small cell lung cancer. The gene calls are TRBV5-1 and TRBJ2-7; D gene unclear. The sample consisted of primary lung tumor tissue. The CDR3 spells CASSNTNEQYF. In DNA form, the CDR3 reads TGCGCCAGCAGCAACACCAACGAGCAGTACTTC.